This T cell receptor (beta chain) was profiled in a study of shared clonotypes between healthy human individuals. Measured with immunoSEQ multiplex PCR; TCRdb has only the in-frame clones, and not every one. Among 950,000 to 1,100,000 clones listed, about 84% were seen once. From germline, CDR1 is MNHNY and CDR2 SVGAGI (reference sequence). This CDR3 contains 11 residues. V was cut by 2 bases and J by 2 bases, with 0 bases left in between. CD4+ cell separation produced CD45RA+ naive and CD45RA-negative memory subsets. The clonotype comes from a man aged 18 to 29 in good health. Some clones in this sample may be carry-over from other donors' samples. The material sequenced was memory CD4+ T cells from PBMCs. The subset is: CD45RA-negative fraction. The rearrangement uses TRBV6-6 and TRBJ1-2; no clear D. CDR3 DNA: TGTGCCAGCAGTTACAACTATGGCTACACCTTC. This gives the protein CASSYNYGYTF.